The present T cell receptor (beta chain) was sequenced within a study of shared clonotypes between healthy human individuals. Genomic DNA of every subset was divided equally among multiple immunoSEQ plates. The repertoire was sequenced with immunoSEQ multiplex PCR; TCRdb's copy has only in-frame clones and lacks some. This table has some 490,000 clones, 81% appearing once. Every one of the donors was a Caucasian adult that lived in Nashville, Tennessee. It was tens of millions of PBMCs that unsorted samples used for genomic DNA. Study results and caveats: An anticipated effect of sequencing depth on clonotype sharing among donors was recognized.

Details on this clone: The antigen remains undetermined.

Per germline, CDR1 SGHAT and CDR2 FQNNGV. Trimming took 0 bases from V and 6 from J, leaving 12 bases between them. The CDR3 is made up of 14 amino acids. Specimen: PBMCs. This rearrangement joins TRBV11-2 to TRBJ2-7; D not certain. This sequence was found in a woman aged 40 to 50 in good health. Some clones in this sample may be carry-over from other donors' samples. The CDR3 sequence is CASSLDILSAEQYF. Written as DNA, the CDR3 is TGTGCCAGCAGCTTAGACATCCTCTCCGCCGAGCAGTACTTC.